This TCR beta chain derives from a study of cytomegalovirus exposure and HLA in healthy donors (dated by TCRdb to 2016 to 2017). For the wider study: An earlier analysis of under 600 of the donors reported 250 to 350 Gb of sequence data and 100 million to 140 million unique TCR beta sequences from about 200 million T cells. Genome-wide SNP genotypes for about 65% of the roughly 670 donors were used in a later genetic analysis, which treated that subset as a discovery cohort. On average, about 240,000 unique TCR beta nucleotide sequences were sequenced per donor among several hundred genotyped donors of the cohort, with roughly 18% of those sequences being non-productive. The study aimed to test whether signatures of past pathogen exposure could be identified by cataloging public T cell receptors. The number of donors typed differed by locus, with roughly 629-640 for A, B, C, DRB1 and DQB1, roughly 520 for DQA1, 600 to 610 for DPA1, and 472 for DPB1. In an earlier analysis of 550 to 700 of the donors, high-throughput TCR beta sequencing was used to judge whether each TCR beta V gene segment behaved as functional or pseudogenic. The study profiled the T cell repertoires of 550 to 700 subjects by immunosequencing and related them to cytomegalovirus serostatus. In addition to the first cohort of 650 to 750 subjects, a separate validation cohort of 100 to 150 different subjects was used. Rather than using new phenotypic data, the later analysis identified candidate immune exposures from TCR beta sequences and from how often those sequences occurred across donors. To predict cytomegalovirus infection status, the study brought together high-throughput TCR immunosequencing, statistical association of individual TCRs with disease status, and machine learning. Donor age, sex, ethnicity and CMV serostatus were collected together with the repertoire data. Four or five DR-DQ haplotypes were handled as single units for association and clustering, since linkage in the cohort was strong. All discovery cohort repertoires had been generated on a single sequencing platform. Class I and class II HLA loci were covered by the typing at four-digit resolution. Of the roughly 400 genotyped donors, about 84% fell in the genetic ancestry cluster associated with self-reported Caucasian donors. An early release covering roughly 640 HLA-typed donors comprised about 300 gigabases of sequencing data and approximately 85 million unique TCR sequences. A later analysis re-examined previously published TCR beta repertoires from more than 650 donors and added high-resolution HLA genotyping to investigate patterns of TCR occurrence. The full study reports these points: A group of highly shared sequence variants was considered likely to be a technical artifact of the sequencing pipeline. Some IMGT-functional V segments, including TRBV6-2 and TRBV6-3, could not be told apart with the 87-base-pair reads, so those segments were excluded. CMV serostatus was the only immune exposure information available for the cohort. A total of 150 or so TCR beta chains were listed by the study as associated with cytomegalovirus. A further reported finding was that TCR beta sequences accurately predicted the HLA-A and HLA-B alleles for most subjects in the first cohort. A later analysis associated 15,000 or so TCR beta sequences with specific HLA alleles at a false discovery rate of 0.05. In a later genetic analysis, a missense DCLRE1C variant was associated with V-gene and J-gene trimming of TCR beta chains, and the association was replicated in an independent cohort. In a later analysis, the rate of TCR association differed among HLA loci, with DRB1 alleles having the most associated TCRs and HLA-C alleles having the fewest. In vitro tests confirmed that a few of the cytomegalovirus-associated TCR beta chains recognize cytomegalovirus antigens. Several of the top co-occurrence clusters appeared to be linked to parvovirus B19, influenza, CMV and Epstein-Barr virus, according to a later analysis. In a later genetic analysis, fewer N-insertions in productive TCRs were reported among donors in an Asian-associated ancestry cluster than the approximately 670-donor mean. The earlier analysis of 450 to 700 of the donors excluded over 15 rarely observed V segments, including chromosome 9 orphons, because counts were too low. Compared with equally common non-associated chains, HLA-associated TCR beta chains in a later analysis were more clonally expanded and had lower generation probabilities. The presence/absence analyses assumed that sequencing depth was roughly uniform across donors, and that assumption may not be true. It was suggested by the authors that the approach could potentially be generalized to other disease states and immunological phenotypes. When HLA alleles, especially DR and DQ, strongly co-occurred, attributing TCR associations to individual alleles was difficult. Most TCR sequences were seen in very few donors, while some public TCRs were found in many individuals. Because some donors lacked HLA typing at each locus, the association tests relied only on the typed subset. The classifier was reported to diagnose cytomegalovirus status with high specificity and sensitivity in both the original cohort and the validation cohort. In an earlier analysis of about 550 of the donors, most TCR beta V segments were observed in productive rearrangements about 90% or about 30% of the time, broadly matching IMGT annotations. Linkage disequilibrium might explain the correlated functional status among segregating V segments, but an unknown experimental factor could not be ruled out. Only TCR beta chains were sequenced in this cohort, and the absence of alpha or paired-chain data limited detectable features. According to a later analysis, most CMV-associated TCR beta chains appeared to be HLA-restricted, and the HLA associations seemed to be driven largely by CMV exposure.

The library was produced with the immunoSEQ multiplex PCR assay. The multiplex PCR relied on a mix of 60 forward primers for TCR Vbeta segments and 13 reverse primers for TCR Jbeta segments. A multiplex PCR assay on genomic DNA amplified the CDR3 region of rearranged TCR beta genes. The amplified TCR beta libraries were sequenced on the Illumina HiSeq System as 87-base-pair reads. On the authors' methods: A later analysis tallied around 87 million unique TCR beta chains across the 666 repertoires, and about 12 million of those chains were shared by two or more donors. A nearest-neighbor algorithm error-corrected the raw reads and collapsed the reads into unique sequences, merging closely related sequences to remove PCR and sequencing errors. CDR3 sequences were aligned to IMGT reference sequences to assign V, D and J gene segments. For a sequence to be retained, a match of at least six nucleotides to both a V gene segment and a J gene segment was required. Rearrangements were classified as productive when the CDR3 lacked stop codons and remained in frame with V and J, and all other rearrangements were classified as non-productive. CDR3 was defined according to IMGT convention as the region running from the second conserved V-encoded cysteine to the conserved J-encoded phenylalanine. Sequences without an unambiguous match to a single V gene segment were excluded from the earlier analysis of approximately 560 of the donors. An earlier analysis of a few hundred of the donors classified V segments as functional when productive rearrangements were above 56.7% and as segregating when the standard deviation between donors was above 5%. A statistical classification framework was built for diagnosing cytomegalovirus status from the catalog of TCR beta chain sequences. In a later analysis, V and J genes were assigned by comparing TCR nucleotide sequences against IMGT/GENE-DB human TR gene sequences. A later analysis assigned CDR3 sequences and most-parsimonious VDJ recombination scenarios with the TCRdist pipeline. In a later analysis, every TCR beta chain was defined by the combination of its CDR3 amino acid sequence and its V-gene family, and reads without a unique V-gene family were dropped. To address suspected cross-contamination and a sequencing artifact, a later analysis removed under 600 highly shared, low-generation-probability nucleotide sequences. In a later analysis, a clonal expansion index was calculated for each public chain from normalized within-repertoire ranks of inferred template counts. In a later analysis, generation probabilities were computed with a VDJ recombination model fitted to out-of-frame rearrangements, and the resulting probabilities were checked against IGoR. In a later analysis, TCR-TCR, TCR-HLA and TCR-CMV co-occurrence was scored with hypergeometric tests, and a repertoire-size bias correction was applied to TCR pairs. To estimate false discovery rates, a later analysis permuted the HLA or CMV assignments 20 times. A later analysis grouped co-occurring TCRs with DBSCAN, adding TCRdist sequence similarity when clustering within HLA-allele-positive subsets. Repertoires with fewer than 30,000 or more than 120,000 public chains were left out of co-occurrence clustering, as were five repertoires with anomalous nucleotide sharing. TCRdb limited this immuneACCESS table to in-frame rearrangements with V and J called. A share of clones is missing; checked studies link under half to unresolved V genes, and the rest is unexplained. The D gene and trimming were derived from the DNA, and the V and J assignments and clone size from that table. This sample comprises around 120,000 clones, 80% to 90% of them detected only once. The ten top clones hold 10% to 12% of the sample.

Inclusive of the bounding cysteine and phenylalanine, the CDR3 is 15 residues long. The only DNA kept is the CDR3, 45 bases in frame from the first base. V lost 1 base and J lost 2 bases, and the count of bases not matched to a germline gene is 4. The germline V gene encodes CDR1 MNHEY and CDR2 SMNVEV (reference sequence). The table lists this clone with a few counts. Its specific antigen is unknown. Within one base of it there is no much larger clone, and no base qualities were kept. In total, fewer than 750 healthy bone marrow donors made up the cohort. Cohort members were all nominally healthy when sampled, although unrecorded immune exposures were likely present. The donor tested CMV seropositive and was one of the 289 seropositive cohort members. Every donor gave a peripheral blood sample, and the peripheral blood mononuclear cells from that sample were used for TCR beta sequencing. The Qiagen DNeasy Blood Extraction Kit was used to extract genomic DNA from the blood cell samples.

This sequence originates from a male donor in good health and CMV-seropositive. The rearrangement combines TRBV27 with TRBJ2-5; 7 middle bases align to TRBD1. Input material: PBMCs. The nucleotide sequence reads as follows: TGTGCCAGCAGTTTATTAGGGACAGATCAAGAGACCCAGTACTTC. Translated, it gives CASSLLGTDQETQYF.